The text below deals with one TCR beta chain. This sample is part of a study of graft-versus-host responses after intestinal transplantation. Study-wide context: Uniformly, recipients were administered anti-thymocyte globulin induction with subsequent tacrolimus and steroids for around three years.

V lost 2 bases and J lost 6; bases outside the gene matches: 7. The CDR3 extends over 16 amino acids. Germline lookup yields CDR1 MNHEY and CDR2 SVGAGI. The assay was immunoSEQ multiplex PCR, and TCRdb's table has in-frame clones only and misses some. The sample consists of 1,500 to 2,000 clones, roughly 91% of them appearing once. This specimen consisted of PBMCs, obtained 16 days after intestinal transplant. The sequence derives from a human patient who received an intestinal transplant, so some T cells may come from the graft donor. The chain carries TRBV6-5 and TRBJ2-1; 10 positions agree with TRBD2. For the CDR3, the DNA is TGTGCCAGCAGTTACACCATAGCGGGGGGTTTCAATGAGCAGTTCTTC. Its translation is CASSYTIAGGFNEQFF.